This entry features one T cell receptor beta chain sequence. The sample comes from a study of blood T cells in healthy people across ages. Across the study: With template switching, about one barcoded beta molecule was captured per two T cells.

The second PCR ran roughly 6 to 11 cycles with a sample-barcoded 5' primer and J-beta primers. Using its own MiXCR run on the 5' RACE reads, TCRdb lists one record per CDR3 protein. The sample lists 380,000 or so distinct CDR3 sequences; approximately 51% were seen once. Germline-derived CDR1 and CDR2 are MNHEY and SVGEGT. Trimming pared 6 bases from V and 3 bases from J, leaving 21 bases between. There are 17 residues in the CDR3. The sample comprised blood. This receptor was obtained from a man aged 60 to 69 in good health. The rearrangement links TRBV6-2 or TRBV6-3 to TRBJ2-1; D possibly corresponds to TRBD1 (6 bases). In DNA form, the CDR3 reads TGTGCCAGCAGCCATACATTCGGACAGCCTTTCTACAATGAGCAGTTCTTC. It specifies CASSHTFGQPFYNEQFF.